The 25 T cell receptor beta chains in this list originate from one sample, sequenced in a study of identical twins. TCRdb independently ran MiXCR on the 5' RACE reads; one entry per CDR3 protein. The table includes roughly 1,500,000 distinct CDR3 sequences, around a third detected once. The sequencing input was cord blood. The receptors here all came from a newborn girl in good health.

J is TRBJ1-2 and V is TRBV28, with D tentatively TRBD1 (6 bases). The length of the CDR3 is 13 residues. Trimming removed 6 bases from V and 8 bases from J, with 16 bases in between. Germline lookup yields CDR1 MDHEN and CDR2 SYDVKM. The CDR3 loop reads CASRSTGTQGYTF. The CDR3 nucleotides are TGTGCCAGCAGATCCACAGGGACCCAAGGCTACACCTTC.

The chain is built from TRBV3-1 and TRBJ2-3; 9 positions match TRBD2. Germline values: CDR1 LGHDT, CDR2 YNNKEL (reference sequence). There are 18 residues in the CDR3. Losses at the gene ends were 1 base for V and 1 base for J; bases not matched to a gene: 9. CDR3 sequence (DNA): TGTGCCAGCAGCCAAGGGGGTAGCGGGGGACGCCGCACAGATACGCAGTATTTT. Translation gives CASSQGGSGGRRTDTQYF.

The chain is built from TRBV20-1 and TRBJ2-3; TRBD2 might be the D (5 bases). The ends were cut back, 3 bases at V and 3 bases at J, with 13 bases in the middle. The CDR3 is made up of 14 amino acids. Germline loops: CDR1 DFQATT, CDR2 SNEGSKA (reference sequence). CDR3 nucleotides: TGCAGTGCTAGGATTGGTCCGGGGACAGATACGCAGTATTTT. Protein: CSARIGPGTDTQYF.

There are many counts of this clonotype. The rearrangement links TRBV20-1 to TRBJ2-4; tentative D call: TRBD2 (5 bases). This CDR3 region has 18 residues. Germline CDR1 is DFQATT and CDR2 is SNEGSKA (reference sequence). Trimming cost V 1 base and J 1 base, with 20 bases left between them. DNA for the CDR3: TGCAGTGCTAGAGCTGAGTCAGGCGGGCGATGGGCCAAAAACATTCAGTACTTC. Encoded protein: CSARAESGGRWAKNIQYF.

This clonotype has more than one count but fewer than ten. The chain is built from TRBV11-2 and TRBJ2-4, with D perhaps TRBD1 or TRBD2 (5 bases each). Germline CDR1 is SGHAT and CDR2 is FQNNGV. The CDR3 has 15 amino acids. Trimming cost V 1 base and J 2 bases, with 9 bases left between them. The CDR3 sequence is CASSLGPGPKNIQYF. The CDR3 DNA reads TGTGCCAGCAGCTTAGGGCCGGGACCCAAAAACATTCAGTACTTC.

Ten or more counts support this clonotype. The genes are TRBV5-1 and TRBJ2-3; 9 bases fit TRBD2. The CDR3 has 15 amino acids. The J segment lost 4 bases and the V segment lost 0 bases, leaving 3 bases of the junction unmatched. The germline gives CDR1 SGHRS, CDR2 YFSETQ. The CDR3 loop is CASSLGAGGADTQYF. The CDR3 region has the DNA TGCGCCAGCAGCTTGGGAGCGGGAGGCGCAGATACGCAGTATTTT.

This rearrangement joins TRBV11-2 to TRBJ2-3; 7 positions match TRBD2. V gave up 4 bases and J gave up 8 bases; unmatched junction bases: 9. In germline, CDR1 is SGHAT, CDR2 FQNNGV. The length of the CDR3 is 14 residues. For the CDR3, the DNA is TGTGCCAGCAGCTCGGGACGTTCTAGCGGTACGCAGTATTTT. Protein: CASSSGRSSGTQYF.

The CDR3 loop is CASSEYAGAYGYTF. The CDR3 DNA is TGTGCCAGCAGTGAATACGCAGGGGCCTATGGCTACACCTTC. V is TRBV2 and J is TRBJ1-2, with D perhaps TRBD1 (6 bases). The length of the CDR3 is 14 residues. Trimming removed 2 bases at V and 4 bases at J, with 11 bases between. Per the germline V gene, CDR1 is SNHLY and CDR2 is FYNNEI.

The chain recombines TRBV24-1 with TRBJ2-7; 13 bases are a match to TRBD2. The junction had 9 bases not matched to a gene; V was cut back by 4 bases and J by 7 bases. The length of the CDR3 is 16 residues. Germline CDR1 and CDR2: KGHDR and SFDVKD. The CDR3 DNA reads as TGTGCCACCAGTGACCACGGGACTAGCGGGAACAATGAGCAGTACTTC. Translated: CATSDHGTSGNNEQYF.

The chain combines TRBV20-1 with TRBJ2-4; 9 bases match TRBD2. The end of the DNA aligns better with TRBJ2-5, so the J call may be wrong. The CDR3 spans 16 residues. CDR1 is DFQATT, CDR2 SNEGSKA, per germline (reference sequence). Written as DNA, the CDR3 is TGCAGTGCTAGAGCAGGGCTAGCGGGACCACAAGAGACCCAGTACTTC. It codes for CSARAGLAGPQETQYF.

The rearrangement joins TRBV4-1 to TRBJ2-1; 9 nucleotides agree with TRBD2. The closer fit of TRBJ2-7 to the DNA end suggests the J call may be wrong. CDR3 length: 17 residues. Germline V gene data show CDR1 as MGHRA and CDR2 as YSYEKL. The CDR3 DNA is TGCGCCAGCAGCCCGTGGACTAGCGTAAACTCCTACAATGAGCAGTACTTC. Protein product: CASSPWTSVNSYNEQYF.

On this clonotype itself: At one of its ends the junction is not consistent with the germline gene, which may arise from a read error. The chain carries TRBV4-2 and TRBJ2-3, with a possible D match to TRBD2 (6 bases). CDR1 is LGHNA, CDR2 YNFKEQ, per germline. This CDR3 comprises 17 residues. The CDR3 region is CASSQDYGGAHTDAQYF. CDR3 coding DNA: TGTGCCAGCAGCCAAGATTACGGCGGGGCCCACACAGATGCGCAGTATTTT.

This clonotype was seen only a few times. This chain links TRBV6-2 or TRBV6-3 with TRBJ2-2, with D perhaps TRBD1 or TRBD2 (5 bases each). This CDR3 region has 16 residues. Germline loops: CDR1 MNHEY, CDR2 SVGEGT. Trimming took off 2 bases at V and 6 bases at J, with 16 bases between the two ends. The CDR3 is CASSYGTRGLSGELFF. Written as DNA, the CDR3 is TGTGCCAGCAGTTACGGCACTAGGGGCCTTTCCGGGGAGCTGTTTTTT.

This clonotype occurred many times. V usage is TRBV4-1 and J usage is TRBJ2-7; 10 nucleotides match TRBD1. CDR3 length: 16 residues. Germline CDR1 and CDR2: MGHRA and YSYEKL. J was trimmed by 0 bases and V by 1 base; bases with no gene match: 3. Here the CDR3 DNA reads TGCGCCAGCAGCCAAGGGTGGACAGGGGGCTCCTACGAGCAGTACTTC. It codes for CASSQGWTGGSYEQYF.

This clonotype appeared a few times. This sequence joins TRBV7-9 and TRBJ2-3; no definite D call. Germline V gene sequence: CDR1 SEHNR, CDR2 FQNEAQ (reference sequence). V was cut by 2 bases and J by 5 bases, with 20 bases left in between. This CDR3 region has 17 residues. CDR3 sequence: CASSLRRARLNVDTQYF. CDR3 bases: TGTGCCAGCAGCTTACGTCGCGCGCGACTGAACGTAGATACGCAGTATTTT.

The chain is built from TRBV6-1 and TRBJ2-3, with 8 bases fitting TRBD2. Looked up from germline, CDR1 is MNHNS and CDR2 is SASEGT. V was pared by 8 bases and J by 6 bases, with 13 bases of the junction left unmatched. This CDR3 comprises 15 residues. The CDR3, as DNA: TGTGCCAGCGTTCGTAGCGGGATTGGTGTGGATACGCAGTATTTT. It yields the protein CASVRSGIGVDTQYF.

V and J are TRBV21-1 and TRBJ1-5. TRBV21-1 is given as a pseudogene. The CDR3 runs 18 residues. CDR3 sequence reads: CASSRIATTGRVIQPQHF. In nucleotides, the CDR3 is TGTGCCAGCAGCAGAATCGCGACTACAGGGAGGGTCATACAGCCCCAGCATTTT.

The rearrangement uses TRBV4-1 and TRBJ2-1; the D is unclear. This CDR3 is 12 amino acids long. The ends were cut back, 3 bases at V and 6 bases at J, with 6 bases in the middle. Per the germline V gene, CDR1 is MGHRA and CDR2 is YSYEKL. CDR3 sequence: CASSHPGNEQFF. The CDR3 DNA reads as TGCGCCAGCAGCCACCCGGGCAATGAGCAGTTCTTC.

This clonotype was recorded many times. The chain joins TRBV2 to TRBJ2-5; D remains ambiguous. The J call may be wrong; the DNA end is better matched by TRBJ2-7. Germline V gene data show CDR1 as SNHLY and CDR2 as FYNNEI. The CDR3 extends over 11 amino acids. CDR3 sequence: CASSDPGEQYF. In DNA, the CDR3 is TGTGCCAGCAGTGATCCTGGCGAGCAGTACTTC.

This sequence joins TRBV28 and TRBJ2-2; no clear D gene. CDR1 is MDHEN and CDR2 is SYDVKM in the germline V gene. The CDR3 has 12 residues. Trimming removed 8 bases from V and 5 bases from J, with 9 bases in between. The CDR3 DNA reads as TGTGCCAGCCACGTGACTACCGGGGAGCTGTTTTTT. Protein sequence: CASHVTTGELFF.

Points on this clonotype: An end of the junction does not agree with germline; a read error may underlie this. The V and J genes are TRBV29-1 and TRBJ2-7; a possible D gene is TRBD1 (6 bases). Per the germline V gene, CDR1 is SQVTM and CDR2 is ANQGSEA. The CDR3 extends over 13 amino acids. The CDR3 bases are TGCAGCGTTTCCAGGGGCCCCTCCTACGGGCAGTACTTC. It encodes CSVSRGPSYGQYF.

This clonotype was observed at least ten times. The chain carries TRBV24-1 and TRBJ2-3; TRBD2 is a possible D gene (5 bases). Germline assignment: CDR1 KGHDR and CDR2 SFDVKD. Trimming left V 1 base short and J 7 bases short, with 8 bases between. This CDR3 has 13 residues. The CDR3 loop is CATSDFRGYTQYF. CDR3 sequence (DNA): TGTGCCACCAGTGATTTTCGCGGGTATACGCAGTATTTT.

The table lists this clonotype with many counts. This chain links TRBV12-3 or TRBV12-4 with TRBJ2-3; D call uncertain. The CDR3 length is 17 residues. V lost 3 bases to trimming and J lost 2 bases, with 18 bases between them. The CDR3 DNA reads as TGTGCCAGCAGTTTCCGACCTCTAGGCGGTTACACAGATACGCAGTATTTT. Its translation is CASSFRPLGGYTDTQYF.

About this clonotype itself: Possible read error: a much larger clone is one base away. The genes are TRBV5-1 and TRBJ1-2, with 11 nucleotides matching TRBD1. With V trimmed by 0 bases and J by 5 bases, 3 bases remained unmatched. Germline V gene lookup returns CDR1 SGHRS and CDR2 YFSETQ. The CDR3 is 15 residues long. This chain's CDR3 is CASSLGTGGEYGYTF. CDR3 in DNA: TGCGCCAGCAGCTTGGGGACAGGGGGCGAGTATGGCTACACCTTC.

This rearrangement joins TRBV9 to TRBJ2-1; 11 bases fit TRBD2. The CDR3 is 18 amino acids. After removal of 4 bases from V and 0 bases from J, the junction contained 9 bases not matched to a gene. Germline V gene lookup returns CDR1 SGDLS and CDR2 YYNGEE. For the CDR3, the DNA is TGTGCCAGCAGCCCGAGACTAGCGGGGTCCCCCTCCTACAATGAGCAGTTCTTC. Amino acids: CASSPRLAGSPSYNEQFF. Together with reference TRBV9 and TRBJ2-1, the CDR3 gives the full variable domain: DSGVTQTPKHLITATGQRVTLRCSPRSGDLSVYWYQQSLDQGLQFLIQYYNGEERAKGNILERFSAQQFPDLHSELNLSSLELGDSALYFCASSPRLAGSPSYNEQFFGPGTRLTVL.